These 14 T cell receptor beta chains were all obtained from the same sample, sequenced in a study of Ad26.COV2.S vaccination and SARS-CoV-2 variants. Treatment in this sample: 15 to 20 received Ad26.COV2.S at low or high dose, single or two shots; 5 received placebo; per-sample allocation not given. Collection of samples fell on day 63 after the first vaccine or placebo injection. The data were produced by immunoSEQ multiplex PCR, yet TCRdb's version contains in-frame clones alone and is incomplete. The data show about 330,000 clones, 90% seen once. Sample: peripheral blood, taken in a trial of Ad26.COV2.S vaccine versus placebo. The receptors here all came from a person aged 18 to 65 who received the Ad26.COV2.S COVID-19 vaccine or a placebo.

This clone has a single count. This chain uses TRBV5-1 with TRBJ1-2; the D is unclear. Germline V CDR1 and CDR2: SGHRS, YFSETQ. Between the trimmed V and J ends, which lost 4 bases and 4 bases, there was a span of 17 bases. The CDR3 is 15 amino acids. CDR3: CASSASSDDLYGYTF. CDR3 nucleotide sequence: TGCGCCAGCAGCGCCTCGTCGGACGACCTCTATGGCTACACCTTC. The whole variable domain, filled in from reference TRBV5-1 and TRBJ1-2, reads KAGVTQTPRYLIKTRGQQVTLSCSPISGHRSVSWYQQTPGQGLQFLFEYFSETQRNKGNFPGRFSGRQFSNSRSEMNVSTLELGDSALYLCASSASSDDLYGYTFGSGTRLTVV.

The chain carries TRBV5-4 and TRBJ2-3, with a possible D match to TRBD1 (5 bases). V was shortened by 0 bases and J by 3 bases, with 11 bases between the two germline ends. Germline loops: CDR1 SGHNT, CDR2 YYREEE (reference sequence). The CDR3 loop spans 15 amino acids. CDR3: CASSLVKGQTDTQYF. The CDR3, as DNA: TGTGCCAGCAGCTTGGTGAAGGGGCAAACAGATACGCAGTATTTT.

This clone came up once. The chain combines TRBV5-4 with TRBJ1-1, with D uncertain. The ends were cut back, 0 bases at V and 6 bases at J, with 9 bases in the middle. CDR3 length equals 13 residues. CDR1 and CDR2 (germline): SGHNT, YYREEE (reference sequence). The CDR3 DNA follows: TGTGCCAGCAGCTTGGATCGCCGGCCTGAAGCTTTCTTT. Protein: CASSLDRRPEAFF.

V is TRBV6-2 or TRBV6-3 and J is TRBJ1-2, with 7 nucleotides matching TRBD1. Germline values: CDR1 MNHEY, CDR2 SVGEGT. V lost 2 bases, J lost 2 bases, and 8 bases stayed unmatched. This CDR3 is built from 16 residues. The CDR3 loop is CASSYGEQGRNYGYTF. CDR3 nucleotide sequence: TGTGCCAGCAGTTACGGAGAACAGGGGAGAAACTATGGCTACACCTTC.

Here the CDR3 DNA reads TGTGCCAGCAGCTTAGGGGGCGGCAGGAGGTCGACTAATGAAAAACTGTTTTTT. It translates to CASSLGGGRRSTNEKLFF. The chain employs TRBV7-2 and TRBJ1-4; TRBD1 might be the D (5 bases). Deletions cut 1 base from V and 2 bases from J, with 17 bases between. The CDR3 runs 18 residues. The germline V gene encodes CDR1 SGHTA and CDR2 FQGNSA.

The chain joins TRBV2 to TRBJ1-1; D might be TRBD1 (5 bases). The CDR3 sequence is 15 residues long. Trimming cost V 2 bases and J 1 base, with 11 bases left between them. Looked up from germline, CDR1 is SNHLY and CDR2 is FYNNEI. CDR3 nucleotides: TGTGCCAGCAGTGAATGGAGGGGACCGAACACTGAAGCTTTCTTT. Its protein product is CASSEWRGPNTEAFF.

The chain couples TRBV6-6 to TRBJ1-4; tentative D call: TRBD1 (6 bases). The V end lost 5 bases, the J end lost 10 bases, and 29 bases lay between the germline ends. The CDR3 consists of 18 residues. CDR1 and CDR2 (germline): MNHNY, SVGAGI (reference sequence). Here the CDR3 reads CASSRQDEFLGGRGKLFF. The CDR3 nucleotides are TGTGCCAGCAGTCGACAGGATGAGTTTTTGGGGGGTCGCGGAAAACTGTTTTTT.

The chain employs TRBV29-1 and TRBJ1-2; perhaps TRBD1 as D (6 bases). The CDR3 loop spans 14 amino acids. V was clipped by 7 bases and J by 4 bases, with 19 bases between them. CDR1 is SQVTM and CDR2 is ANQGSEA in the germline V gene. Written as DNA, the CDR3 is TGCAGCGCCCGGGGGGCAACAGGTACCTATGGCTACACCTTC. It translates to CSARGATGTYGYTF.

The rearrangement links TRBV6-5 to TRBJ1-1; no definite D call. The CDR3 loop spans 14 amino acids. V was trimmed by 5 bases and J by 1 base, leaving 11 bases between them. Germline CDR1 and CDR2: MNHEY and SVGAGI. The CDR3 DNA reads as TGTGCCAGCAGTCGGGTTAGGGCGAACACTGAAGCTTTCTTT. Translation: CASSRVRANTEAFF.

The chain recombines TRBV18 with TRBJ2-7, with D uncertain. The CDR3 spans 12 residues. The germline V gene encodes CDR1 KGHSH and CDR2 LQKENI. Trimming shortened V by 3 bases and J by 4 bases, and 7 bases separated the two germline ends. In DNA form, the CDR3 reads TGTGCCAGCTCACCTATCGATTACGAGCAGTACTTC. It codes for CASSPIDYEQYF. The entire variable domain, with the rest obtained from reference TRBV18 and TRBJ2-7, is as follows: NAGVMQNPRHLVRRRGQEARLRCSPMKGHSHVYWYRQLPEEGLKFMVYLQKENIIDESGMPKERFSAEFPKEGPSILRIQQVVRGDSAAYFCASSPIDYEQYFGPGTRLTVT.

The rearrangement links TRBV18 to TRBJ2-7; maybe TRBD1 (6 bases). The CDR3 is 15 residues long. Germline assignment: CDR1 KGHSH and CDR2 LQKENI. Trimming stripped 3 bases from V and 0 bases from J, with 12 bases between. The CDR3 bases are TGTGCCAGCTCACCGGGGGCTTCCGGCTCCTACGAGCAGTACGTC. This translates into CASSPGASGSYEQYV.

The chain employs TRBV7-2 and TRBJ1-6; the match to TRBD1 covers 8 bases. Per the germline V gene, CDR1 is SGHTA and CDR2 is FQGNSA. V was pared by 5 bases and J by 7 bases, with 10 bases of the junction left unmatched. This CDR3 spans 16 amino acids. As DNA, the CDR3 is TGTGCCAGCAGCCCAAGGGGGACAGGAGAAAATTCACCCCTCCACTTT. Its protein is CASSPRGTGENSPLHF.

CDR3 region: CASRQRGGRANVLTF. The CDR3 nucleotides are TGTGCCAGCAGACAGAGGGGTGGGAGGGCCAACGTCCTGACTTTC. The rearrangement links TRBV3-1 (or the pseudogene TRBV3-2) to TRBJ2-6, with D perhaps TRBD1 or TRBD2 (5 bases each). The ends were cut back, 6 bases at V and 5 bases at J, with 14 bases in the middle. The germline V gene encodes CDR1 LGHDT and CDR2 YNNKEL (reference sequence). The CDR3 sequence is 15 residues long.

CDR3 sequence: CASSTGQGLEQYF. DNA of the CDR3: TGTGCCAGCAGCACAGGACAGGGTCTCGAGCAGTACTTC. The V and J genes are TRBV11-2 and TRBJ2-7, with 8 bases fitting TRBD1. The V gene's germline CDR1 is SGHAT and CDR2 FQNNGV. V shed 5 bases and J 6 bases; nucleotides not matched to a gene: 6. CDR3 length: 13 amino acids. Full variable domain (outside the CDR3, taken from reference TRBV11-2 and TRBJ2-7): EAGVAQSPRYKIIEKRQSVAFWCNPISGHATLYWYQQILGQGPKLLIQFQNNGVVDDSQLPKDRFSAERLKGVDSTLKIQPAKLEDSAVYLCASSTGQGLEQYFGPGTRLTVT.